The 23 T cell receptor beta chains in this list originate from one sample, sequenced in a study of human T cells and chemical hapten exposure. In TCRdb, the 5' RACE reads were re-called with MiXCR into one record per CDR3 protein. The sample includes about 140,000 distinct CDR3 sequences, roughly 4% of them seen just once. Unseparated into fractions, whole blood served as the source from which total RNA was extracted. These receptors all come from a female donor in good health.

Regarding this clonotype: This CDR3 is missing its conserved last phenylalanine or tryptophan, likely due to a read error. Because the CDR3's place on the DNA is in doubt, the DNA is left out and the CDR3 is given as listed by TCRdb. V and J are TRBV6-5 and TRBJ2-7; the table's TRBD1 call for D was not verified on the DNA. With termini counted, the CDR3 has 14 amino acids. Germline V gene data show CDR1 as MNHEY and CDR2 as SVGAGI. The CDR3 spells CASRPWGQTYEQEL.

This clonotype has ten or more counts. V is TRBV4-2 and J is TRBJ2-7, with 7 bases that match TRBD2. The CDR3 spans 15 residues. V lost 4 bases and J lost 0; bases outside the gene matches: 6. The germline V gene encodes CDR1 LGHNA and CDR2 YNFKEQ. The DNA of the CDR3 is TGTGCCAGCAGCCGAGAGCGGGGACCCTCCTACGAGCAGTACTTC. Translation: CASSRERGPSYEQYF.

As concerns this clonotype: A much more abundant neighbour one base away suggests this may be a read error. The chain carries TRBV3-1 and TRBJ1-1; D gene unclear. The CDR3 sequence is 14 residues long. V lost 1 base and J 5 bases, leaving 11 bases between the germline ends. Per germline, CDR1 LGHDT and CDR2 YNNKEL (reference sequence). DNA for the CDR3: TGTGCCAGCAGCCAAGGGAGGGCCCATACTGAAGCTTTCTTT. Protein: CASSQGRAHTEAFF.

This clonotype showed up just a few times. This CDR3 is CASSVTRNTEAFF. CDR3 in DNA: TGTGCCAGCAGCGTAACAAGGAACACTGAAGCTTTCTTT. The chain couples TRBV9 to TRBJ1-1; D is uncertain. This CDR3 has 13 amino acids. V lost 1 base, J lost 1 base, and 5 bases lay in between. CDR1 SGDLS and CDR2 YYNGEE come from the germline V gene. Variable domain in full (rest from reference TRBV9 and TRBJ1-1): DSGVTQTPKHLITATGQRVTLRCSPRSGDLSVYWYQQSLDQGLQFLIQYYNGEERAKGNILERFSAQQFPDLHSELNLSSLELGDSALYFCASSVTRNTEAFFGQGTRLTVV.

In this sample, this clonotype turned up many times. CDR3 protein: CSVGPGTGGSDEQYF. For the CDR3, the DNA is TGCAGCGTTGGCCCCGGGACAGGGGGCTCGGATGAGCAGTACTTC. The chain has TRBV29-1 and TRBJ2-7; 12 nucleotides align to TRBD1. From germline, CDR1 is SQVTM and CDR2 ANQGSEA. This CDR3 contains 15 residues. Trimming removed 4 bases from V and 7 bases from J; junction bases left unmatched: 11.

This clonotype was seen many times. The J gene is TRBJ2-6, the V gene TRBV4-3, with D hard to call. The ends were cut back, 0 bases at V and 7 bases at J, with 10 bases in the middle. CDR1 is LGHNA and CDR2 is YSLEER in the germline V gene. CDR3 length: 15 amino acids. This chain's CDR3 is CASSQDSLVANVLTF. The CDR3 DNA reads as TGCGCCAGCAGCCAAGATTCCCTAGTAGCCAACGTCCTGACTTTC.

This clonotype was seen at least ten times. This chain uses TRBV20-1 with TRBJ2-7; D gene uncertain. The CDR3 spans 12 residues. Per germline, CDR1 DFQATT and CDR2 SNEGSKA (reference sequence). V shed 3 bases and J shed 4 bases, with 10 bases lying between them. This CDR3 is CSARGSRYEQYF. CDR3 coding DNA: TGCAGTGCTAGGGGAAGTAGGTACGAGCAGTACTTC.

This clonotype has at least ten counts. The rearrangement links TRBV18 to TRBJ2-1, with D maybe TRBD2 (7 bases). CDR1 and CDR2 from the germline V gene are KGHSH and LQKENI. The V end was cut by 6 bases, the J end by 2 bases, with 17 bases between. The CDR3 contains 16 residues. The CDR3 nucleotides read TGTGCCAGCTCCCGAAATGGGGGGGCCACCTACAATGAGCAGTTCTTC. It translates to CASSRNGGATYNEQFF.

The rearrangement links TRBV14 to TRBJ1-1; D is perhaps TRBD1 (5 bases). The CDR3 is 14 residues long. V shed 3 bases and J shed 3 bases, with 11 bases lying between them. Germline lookup yields CDR1 SGHDN and CDR2 FVKESK. The CDR3 spells CASSHHTGDTEAFF. The CDR3 nucleotides read TGTGCCAGCAGCCATCATACGGGGGACACTGAAGCTTTCTTT.

This clonotype was picked up many times. This chain uses TRBV12-3 or TRBV12-4 with TRBJ1-1; D possibly corresponds to TRBD1 (5 bases). The ends were cut back, 2 bases at V and 1 base at J, with 17 bases in the middle. This CDR3 has 17 amino acids. Here the CDR3 DNA reads TGTGCCAGCAGTTTAAAGGGACTAGGGATAGGGAACACTGAAGCTTTCTTT. This codes for CASSLKGLGIGNTEAFF.

This clonotype has a count of ten or more. The J gene is TRBJ2-1, the V gene TRBV5-1; D is possibly TRBD1 (6 bases). This CDR3 is built from 13 residues. V lost 10 bases, J lost 4 bases, and 15 bases lay in between. CDR1 SGHRS and CDR2 YFSETQ come from the germline V gene. The CDR3 bases are TGCGCCGCCCGACAGGACGGATACAATGAGCAGTTCTTC. Protein product: CAARQDGYNEQFF.

This clonotype was seen ten or more times. The rearrangement links TRBV20-1 to TRBJ2-1, with 10 bases aligning to TRBD1. The CDR3 has 15 amino acids. With 1 base clipped from V and 7 bases from J, the junction kept 7 bases outside the gene matches. The germline CDR1 and CDR2 sequences are DFQATT and SNEGSKA (reference sequence). The DNA of the CDR3 is TGCAGTGCTAGAGCGACAGGGGGCAGCGGGAATGAGCAGTTCTTC. Encoded protein: CSARATGGSGNEQFF.

In its sample, this clonotype was seen many times. The chain is built from TRBV29-1 and TRBJ1-2; 7 bases agree with TRBD1. V shed 1 base, J shed 6 bases, and the junction held 2 bases outside the gene matches. The CDR3 spans 12 residues. CDR1 is SQVTM, CDR2 ANQGSEA, per germline. CDR3 bases: TGCAGCGTTGAAGGACAGGGCCATGGCTACACCTTC. It codes for CSVEGQGHGYTF.

This clonotype was observed many times. V and J are TRBV4-1 and TRBJ2-3; the D is unclear. Per germline, CDR1 MGHRA and CDR2 YSYEKL. Deletions cut 3 bases from V and 7 bases from J, with 14 bases between. CDR3 length: 14 residues. This CDR3 is CASSHVDSPYTQYF. The CDR3 DNA follows: TGCGCCAGCAGCCATGTCGACTCCCCTTATACGCAGTATTTT.

This clonotype was counted ten times or more. This chain uses TRBV3-1 with TRBJ2-5; 7 positions agree with TRBD2. J gave up 9 bases and V 1 base, and 17 bases lay outside the gene matches. The CDR3 runs 17 residues. Germline V gene sequence: CDR1 LGHDT, CDR2 YNNKEL (reference sequence). CDR3 sequence: CASSQVTTGGRPGAQYF. The CDR3 nucleotides read TGTGCCAGCAGCCAAGTCACGACGGGGGGAAGACCCGGAGCCCAGTACTTC.

This clonotype occurred many times. The genes are TRBV20-1 and TRBJ2-5, with 11 bases identical to TRBD2. Germline V gene lookup returns CDR1 DFQATT and CDR2 SNEGSKA (reference sequence). Trimming removed 3 bases from V and 2 bases from J; junction bases left unmatched: 2. The CDR3 sequence is 14 residues long. This CDR3 is CSASLAGGQETQYF. CDR3 coding DNA: TGCAGTGCTAGTCTAGCGGGGGGTCAAGAGACCCAGTACTTC.

This clonotype came up many times. This chain connects TRBV30 to TRBJ2-2, with D hard to call. The V end lost 2 bases, the J end lost 1 base, and 11 bases lay between the germline ends. The CDR3 covers 15 residues. Germline V gene sequence: CDR1 GTSNPN, CDR2 SVGIG (reference sequence). CDR3 nucleotides: TGTGCCTGGAGTCTTTATAGCTTGAACACCGGGGAGCTGTTTTTT. It is translated as CAWSLYSLNTGELFF.

The chain employs TRBV6-2 or TRBV6-3 and TRBJ2-3; tentatively, D is TRBD2 (5 bases). With 4 bases removed from V and 6 bases from J, the gap between germline ends came to 20 bases. Germline-derived CDR1 and CDR2 are MNHEY and SVGEGT. CDR3 length: 16 residues. Written as DNA, the CDR3 is TGTGCCAGCAGTTCTGGATGGCGAGGGCGGGTGGATACGCAGTATTTT. This translates into CASSSGWRGRVDTQYF.

This clonotype was found many times. The genes are TRBV12-3 or TRBV12-4 and TRBJ1-3, with D possibly being TRBD1 (6 bases). V was cut by 2 bases and J by 6 bases, with 11 bases left in between. The CDR3 has 14 amino acids. The CDR3 coding sequence is TGTGCCAGCAGTTTAAACGGGGGCCAAAACACCATATATTTT. Translated: CASSLNGGQNTIYF.

In this sample, this clonotype turned up many times. The chain is built from TRBV5-1 and TRBJ1-1, with D unresolved. The germline gives CDR1 SGHRS, CDR2 YFSETQ. The CDR3 is 15 amino acids. Trimming cost V 0 bases and J 1 base, with 10 bases left between them. The CDR3 DNA is TGCGCCAGCAGCTTGGCCGTCTCGTGGAACACTGAAGCTTTCTTT. As protein: CASSLAVSWNTEAFF.

This clonotype was counted ten times or more. This chain connects TRBV7-8 to TRBJ2-3, with D uncertain. Germline CDR1 SGHVS, CDR2 FQNEAQ. The CDR3 extends over 16 amino acids. V was trimmed by 5 bases and J by 2 bases, leaving 17 bases between them. The CDR3 sequence: CASSIPRHRDTDTQYF. In DNA, the CDR3 is TGTGCCAGCAGCATCCCCCGGCACCGCGACACAGATACGCAGTATTTT.

This clonotype was recorded at least ten times. The chain combines TRBV3-1 with TRBJ2-3, with 10 bases that match TRBD1. The V and J ends lost 4 bases and 4 bases, in that order; junction bases with no gene match: 11. This CDR3 contains 17 residues. CDR1 and CDR2 (germline): LGHDT, YNNKEL (reference sequence). This CDR3 is CASSRTGGAVRSDTQYF. Written as DNA, the CDR3 is TGTGCCAGCAGCCGGACAGGGGGTGCCGTCCGTTCAGATACGCAGTATTTT.

A few counts support this clonotype. A much larger clone differs from this one at a single base, so this may be a read error. The chain recombines TRBV5-6 with TRBJ2-1, with D uncertain. Between the trimmed V and J ends, which lost 1 base and 7 bases, there was a span of 12 bases. Germline-derived CDR1 and CDR2 are SGHDT and YYEEEE. This CDR3 is built from 14 residues. This CDR3 reads CASSLPRAWNEQFF. The CDR3 DNA follows: TGTGCCAGCAGCTTGCCAAGAGCTTGGAATGAGCAGTTCTTC.